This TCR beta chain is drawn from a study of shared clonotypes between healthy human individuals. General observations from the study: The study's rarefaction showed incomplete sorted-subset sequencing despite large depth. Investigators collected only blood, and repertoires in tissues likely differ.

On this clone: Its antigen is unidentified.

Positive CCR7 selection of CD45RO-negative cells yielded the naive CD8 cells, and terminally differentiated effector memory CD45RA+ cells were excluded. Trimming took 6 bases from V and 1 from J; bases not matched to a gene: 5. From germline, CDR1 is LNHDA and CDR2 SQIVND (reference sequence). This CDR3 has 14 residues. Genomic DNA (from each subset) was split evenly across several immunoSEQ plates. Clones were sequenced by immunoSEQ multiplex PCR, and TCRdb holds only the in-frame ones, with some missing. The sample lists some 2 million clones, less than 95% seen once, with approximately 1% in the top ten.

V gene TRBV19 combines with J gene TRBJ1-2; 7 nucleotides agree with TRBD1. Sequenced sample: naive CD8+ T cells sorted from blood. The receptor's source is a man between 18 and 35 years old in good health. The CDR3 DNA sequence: TGTGCCAGTAGGCCCAGGGGGTATAACTATGGCTACACCTTC. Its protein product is CASRPRGYNYGYTF.